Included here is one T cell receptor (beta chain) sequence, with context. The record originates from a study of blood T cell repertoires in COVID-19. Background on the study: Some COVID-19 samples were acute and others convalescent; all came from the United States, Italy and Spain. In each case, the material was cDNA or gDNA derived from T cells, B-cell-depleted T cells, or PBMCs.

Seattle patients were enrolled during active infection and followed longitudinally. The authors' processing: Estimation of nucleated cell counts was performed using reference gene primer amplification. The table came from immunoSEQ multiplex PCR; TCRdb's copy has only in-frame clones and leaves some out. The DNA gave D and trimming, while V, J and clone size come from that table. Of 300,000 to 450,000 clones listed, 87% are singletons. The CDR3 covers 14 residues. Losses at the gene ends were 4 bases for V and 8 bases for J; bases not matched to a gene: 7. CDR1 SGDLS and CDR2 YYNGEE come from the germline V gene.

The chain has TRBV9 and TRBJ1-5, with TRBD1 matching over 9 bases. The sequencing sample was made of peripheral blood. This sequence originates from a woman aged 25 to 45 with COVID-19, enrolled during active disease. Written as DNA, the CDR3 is TGTGCCAGCAGCCCGGGACAGGGATACGAGCCCCAGCATTTT. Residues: CASSPGQGYEPQHF.